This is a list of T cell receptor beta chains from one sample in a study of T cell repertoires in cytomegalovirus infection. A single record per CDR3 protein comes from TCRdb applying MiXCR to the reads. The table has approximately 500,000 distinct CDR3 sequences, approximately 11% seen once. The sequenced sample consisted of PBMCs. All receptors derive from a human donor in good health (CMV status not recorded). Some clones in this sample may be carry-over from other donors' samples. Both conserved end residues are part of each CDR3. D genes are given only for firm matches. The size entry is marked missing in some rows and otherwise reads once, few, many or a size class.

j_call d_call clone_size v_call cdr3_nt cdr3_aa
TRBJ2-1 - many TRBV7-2 TGTGCCAGCAGCTTAGGGGGAGCCCTAACCTACAATGAGCAGTTCTTC CASSLGGALTYNEQFF
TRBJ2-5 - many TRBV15 TGTGCCACCAGCAGAGTGGTATTTGGTTGGAACAGGAACCAAGAGACCCAGTACTTC CATSRVVFGWNRNQETQYF
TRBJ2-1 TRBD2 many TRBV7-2 TGTGCCAGCAGCGGCAAGGGGGCTAGCGGGAACGCCTACAATGAGCAGTTCTTC CASSGKGASGNAYNEQFF
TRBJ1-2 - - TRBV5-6 TGTGCCAGCAGCTTTATCTCAGGGGCTCGGCGGGGCTACACCTTC CASSFISGARRGYTF
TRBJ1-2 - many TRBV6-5 TGTGCCAGCAGTTACTCAGGGGAACGTGGCTACACCTTC CASSYSGERGYTF
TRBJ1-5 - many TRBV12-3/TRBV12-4 TGTGCCAGCAGTTTGTATTCTGACAATCAGCCCCAGCATTTT CASSLYSDNQPQHF
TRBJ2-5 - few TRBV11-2 TGTGCCAGCAGCTTACACTCAGGGATGGAGACCCAGTACTTC CASSLHSGMETQYF
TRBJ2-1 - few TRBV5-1 TGCGCCAGCAGCGATGGCCTGAACAATGAGCAGTTCTTC CASSDGLNNEQFF
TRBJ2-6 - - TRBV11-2 TGTGCCAGCAGCCTTCTCTTCCCCTCTGGGGCCAACGTCCTGACTTTC CASSLLFPSGANVLTF
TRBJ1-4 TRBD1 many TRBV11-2 TGTGCCAGCAGCTTAGCGGGACAGGGCTCTACTAATGAAAAACTGTTTTTT CASSLAGQGSTNEKLFF
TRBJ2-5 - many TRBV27 TGTGCCAACCGGTGTGGAGACAAACAAGAGACCCAGTACTTC CANRCGDKQETQYF
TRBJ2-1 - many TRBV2 TGTGCCAGCACCATTGGCGGGGCTAGCTCCTACAATGAGCAGTTCTTC CASTIGGASSYNEQFF
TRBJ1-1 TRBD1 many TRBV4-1 TGCGCCAGCAGCCAAGGACAGGGAAACCCTATGAACACTGAAGCTTTCTTT CASSQGQGNPMNTEAFF
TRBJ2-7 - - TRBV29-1 TGCAGCGTTGAAGGTGCGGGGACCTCCTACGAGCAGTACTTC CSVEGAGTSYEQYF
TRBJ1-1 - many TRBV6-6 TGTGCCAGCAGTTACTCGGGGGCCCTAGGAGAAGCTTTCTTT CASSYSGALGEAFF
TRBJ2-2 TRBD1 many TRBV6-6 TGTGCCAGCAGTTGGACAGGGGCGTCCGGGGAGCTGTTTTTT CASSWTGASGELFF
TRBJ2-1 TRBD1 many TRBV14 TGTGCCAGCAGCCAAATGGGGACAGGGGCCTACAATGAGCAGTTCTTC CASSQMGTGAYNEQFF
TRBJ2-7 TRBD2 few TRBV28 TGTGCCAGCAGACCGCTGGGACTAGATAGAGGCTACGAGCAGTACTTC CASRPLGLDRGYEQYF
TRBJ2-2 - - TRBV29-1 TGCAGCGTTTTCTCTACGAACACCGGGGAGCTGTTTTTT CSVFSTNTGELFF
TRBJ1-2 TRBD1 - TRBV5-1 TGCGCCAGCAGCTTCAACAGGGGACGTGGCTACACCTTC CASSFNRGRGYTF
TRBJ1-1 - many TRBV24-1 TGTGCCACCAGTGGCCCCGGCGCAGGGGAGAACACTGAAGCTTTCTTT CATSGPGAGENTEAFF
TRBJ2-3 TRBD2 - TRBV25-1 TGTGCCAGCAGTGACCAAGCGGGGGGGCCTATCACAGATACGCAGTATTTT CASSDQAGGPITDTQYF
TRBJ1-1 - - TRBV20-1 TGCAGTGCTGTTCAGGGAAGTAGTGAAGCTTTCTTT CSAVQGSSEAFF
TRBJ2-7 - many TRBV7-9 TGTGCCAGCAGCCCACTTGGACAGTCCTACGAGCAGTACTTC CASSPLGQSYEQYF
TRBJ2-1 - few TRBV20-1 TGCAGTGCTAGAGGAGCGTTCCCGGACAGCTGGTATGAGCAGTTCTTC CSARGAFPDSWYEQFF
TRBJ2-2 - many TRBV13 TGTGCCAGCAGCTTAACCAGTTCCCACCGATCCGGCTTTTCATCGGAGCTGTTTTTT CASSLTSSHRSGFSSELFF
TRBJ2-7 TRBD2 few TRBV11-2 TGTGCCAGCAGCTCCATAGCGGGAGGGCCGGGCGAGCAGTACTTC CASSSIAGGPGEQYF
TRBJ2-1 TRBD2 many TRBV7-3 TGTGCCAGCAGCCTACTAGCGGGAGGGACCTATGAGCAGTTCTTC CASSLLAGGTYEQFF
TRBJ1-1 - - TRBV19 TGTGCCAGTAGTATGGGTAGAATGAGGGCTTTCTTT CASSMGRMRAFF
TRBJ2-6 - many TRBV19 TGTGCCAGTAGTATAGCCTTCGGGGTAACTGGGGCCAACGTCCTGACTTTC CASSIAFGVTGANVLTF
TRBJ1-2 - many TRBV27 TGTGCCAGCAGTTCAGAACCCGGGACAACGAACTATGGCTACACCTTC CASSSEPGTTNYGYTF
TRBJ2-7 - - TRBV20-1 TGCAGTGCTGTCAAAGGGGGCTACGAGCAGTACTTC CSAVKGGYEQYF
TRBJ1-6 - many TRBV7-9 TGTGCCAGCAGCTCTTTAATACAGGGTCCGGCGGCTTCACCCCTCCACTTT CASSSLIQGPAASPLHF
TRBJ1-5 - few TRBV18 TGTGCCAGCTCACCTGGGACCCTCGAAAGCAATCAGCCCCAGCATTTT CASSPGTLESNQPQHF
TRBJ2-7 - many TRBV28 TGTGCCAGCAGTTTACAGGTTTCCTACGAGCAGTACTTC CASSLQVSYEQYF
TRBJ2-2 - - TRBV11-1 TGTGCCAGCAGCTTAGGATCCAGAGCCGGGGAGCTGTTTTTT CASSLGSRAGELFF
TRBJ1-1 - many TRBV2 TGTGCCAGCTCTCAATCGGGGAATTTGAACACTGAAGCTTTCTTT CASSQSGNLNTEAFF
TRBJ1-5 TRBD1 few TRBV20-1 TGCAGTGCCAGGACAGGGTCTATCAATCAGCCCCAGCATTTT CSARTGSINQPQHF
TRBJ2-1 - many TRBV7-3 TGTGCCAGCAGACCCACCAATAGCGACCAAGAGTTCTTC CASRPTNSDQEFF
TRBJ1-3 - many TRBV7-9 TGTGCCAGCAGCTCCCGACAGACGGCTGGAAACACCATATATTTT CASSSRQTAGNTIYF
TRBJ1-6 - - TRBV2 TGTGCCAGCAACCGGGACCGAGATAATTCACCCCTCCACTTT CASNRDRDNSPLHF
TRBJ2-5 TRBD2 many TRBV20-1 TGCAGTGCTAGGGGGCGGGAGGCAGAGACCCAGTACTTC CSARGREAETQYF